This T cell receptor (beta chain) was sequenced in a study of blood T cell repertoires in COVID-19. About the study: Acute-phase and convalescent COVID-19 samples originated in the United States, Italy and Spain. Nucleic acid was either cDNA or gDNA, and it came from T cells, B-cell-depleted T cells, or PBMCs.

Per the study methods: Amplification of reference gene primers was used by the study to estimate nucleated cell counts. Data came from immunoSEQ multiplex PCR; TCRdb stores just in-frame clones and leaves some out. Clone size and the V and J calls come from that table; the DNA yielded D and trimming. Among 100,000 to 150,000 clones, more than 75% were seen once, and the ten largest hold roughly 1.4%. Germline-derived CDR1 and CDR2 are MNHEY and SVGAGI. The V and J ends lost 3 bases and 6 bases, in that order; junction bases with no gene match: 2. The CDR3 sequence is 14 residues long. The receptor's source is a human donor in a cohort sampled during active COVID-19. The V call is TRBV6-5, the J call TRBJ1-6; TRBD1 agrees at 7 bases. Source material: peripheral blood. The CDR3 loop reads CASSYDRVNSPLHF. CDR3 DNA sequence: TGTGCCAGCAGTTATGACAGGGTTAATTCACCCCTCCACTTT.